This TCR beta chain was identified during a study of T cell changes during pregnancy in multiple sclerosis. Germline V gives CDR1 SNHLY, CDR2 FYNNEI. Losses at the gene ends were 8 bases for V and 0 bases for J; bases not matched to a gene: 4. The CDR3 has 13 amino acids. Only in-frame clones appear in the TCRdb table, and some are missing; sequencing was by immunoSEQ multiplex PCR. This sample yields about 38,000 clones, of which approximately 94% are seen a single time; 0.39% belongs to the top ten. The J gene is TRBJ2-7, the V gene TRBV2, with 7 bases that match TRBD2. The clonotype comes from a female donor with multiple sclerosis, enrolled in a pregnancy study. This specimen was CD4+ T cells from peripheral blood mononuclear cells, taken in the second trimester of pregnancy. CDR3 protein: CASGGDSSYEQYF. The CDR3 DNA is TGTGCCAGCGGGGGGGACTCCTCCTACGAGCAGTACTTC.